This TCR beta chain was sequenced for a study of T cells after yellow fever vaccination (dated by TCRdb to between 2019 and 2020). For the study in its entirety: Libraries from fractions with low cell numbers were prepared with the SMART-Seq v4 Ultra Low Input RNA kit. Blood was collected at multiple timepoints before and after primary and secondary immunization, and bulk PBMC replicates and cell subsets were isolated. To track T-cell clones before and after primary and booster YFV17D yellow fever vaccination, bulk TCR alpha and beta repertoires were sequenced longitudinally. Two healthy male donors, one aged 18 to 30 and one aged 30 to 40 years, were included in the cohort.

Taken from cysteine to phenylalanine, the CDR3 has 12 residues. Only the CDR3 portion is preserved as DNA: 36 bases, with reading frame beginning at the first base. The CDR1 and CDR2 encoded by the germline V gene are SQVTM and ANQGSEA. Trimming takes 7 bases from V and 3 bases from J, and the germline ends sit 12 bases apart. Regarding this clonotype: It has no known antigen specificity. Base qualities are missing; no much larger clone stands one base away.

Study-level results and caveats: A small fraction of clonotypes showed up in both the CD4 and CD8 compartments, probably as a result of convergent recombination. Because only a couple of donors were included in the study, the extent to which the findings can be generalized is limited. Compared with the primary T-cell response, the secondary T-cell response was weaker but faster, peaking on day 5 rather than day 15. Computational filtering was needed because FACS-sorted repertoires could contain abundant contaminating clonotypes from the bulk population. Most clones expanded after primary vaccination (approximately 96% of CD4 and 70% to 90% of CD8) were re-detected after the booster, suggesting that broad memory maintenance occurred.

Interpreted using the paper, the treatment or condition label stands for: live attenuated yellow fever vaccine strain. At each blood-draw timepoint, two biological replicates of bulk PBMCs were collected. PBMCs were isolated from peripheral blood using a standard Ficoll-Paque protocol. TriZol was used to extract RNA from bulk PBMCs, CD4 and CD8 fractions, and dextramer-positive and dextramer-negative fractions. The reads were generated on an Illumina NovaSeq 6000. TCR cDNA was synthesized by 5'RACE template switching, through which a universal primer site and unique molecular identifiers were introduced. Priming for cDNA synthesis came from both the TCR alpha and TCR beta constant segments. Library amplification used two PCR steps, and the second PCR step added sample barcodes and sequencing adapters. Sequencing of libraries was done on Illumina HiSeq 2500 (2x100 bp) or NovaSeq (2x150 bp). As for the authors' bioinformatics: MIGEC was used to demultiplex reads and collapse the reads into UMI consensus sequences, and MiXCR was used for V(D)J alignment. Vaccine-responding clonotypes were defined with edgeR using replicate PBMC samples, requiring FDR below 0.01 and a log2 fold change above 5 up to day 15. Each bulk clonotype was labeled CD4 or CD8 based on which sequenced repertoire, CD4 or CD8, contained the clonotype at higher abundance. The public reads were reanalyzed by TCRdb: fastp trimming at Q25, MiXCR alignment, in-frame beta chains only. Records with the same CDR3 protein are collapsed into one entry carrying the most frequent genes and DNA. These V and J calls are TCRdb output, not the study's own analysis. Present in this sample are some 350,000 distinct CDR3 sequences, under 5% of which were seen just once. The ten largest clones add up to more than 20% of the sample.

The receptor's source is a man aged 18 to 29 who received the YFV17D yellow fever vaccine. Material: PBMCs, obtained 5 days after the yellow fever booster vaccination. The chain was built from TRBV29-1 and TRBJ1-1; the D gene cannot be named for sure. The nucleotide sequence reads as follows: TGCAGCGGCTATAGGGTCGACACTGAAGCTTTCTTT. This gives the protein CSGYRVDTEAFF.